These 10 T cell receptor beta chains were all obtained from the same sample, sequenced in a study of CD8 T cells in ankylosing spondylitis. One entry per CDR3 protein results from TCRdb running MiXCR on the 5' RACE reads. The top ten hold 4.8% of the sample, which has about 230,000 distinct CDR3 sequences, around 8% seen once. Sequencing was done on a sample of blood, either unsorted or a sorted T cell fraction (not recorded which). Receptors originate from a female donor with ankylosing spondylitis or in good health (not recorded which).

This clonotype was seen a few times. Mismatch with germline at one junction end may stem from a read error. The chain employs TRBV20-1 and TRBJ2-3; 7 positions agree with TRBD1. Germline V gene lookup returns CDR1 DFQATT and CDR2 SNEGSKA (reference sequence). The CDR3 length is 17 residues. This CDR3 reads CCATLQGSIPFTDTQYF. Here the CDR3 DNA reads TGCTGTGCTACCCTACAGGGGAGCATTCCTTTCACAGATACGCAGTATTTT.

This clonotype was counted ten times or more. This chain uses TRBV4-3 with TRBJ2-1, with D possibly being TRBD1 or TRBD2 (7 bases each). The germline CDR1 and CDR2 sequences are LGHNA and YSLEER. The CDR3 runs to 16 residues. Trimming left V 5 bases short and J 5 bases short, with 19 bases between. The CDR3 nucleotides read TGCGCCAGCAGCTCTAGGACAGGCGGGAGCAACAATGAGCAGTTCTTC. This codes for CASSSRTGGSNNEQFF.

This sequence joins TRBV20-1 and TRBJ2-7; 9 positions match TRBD1. CDR1 is DFQATT, CDR2 SNEGSKA, per germline (reference sequence). There are 14 residues in the CDR3. Unmatched junction bases numbered 7, after V lost 3 bases and J lost 4 bases. Written as DNA, the CDR3 is TGCAGTGCTAGCCCTGACAGGGGGAGGTACGAGCAGTACTTC. Its translation is CSASPDRGRYEQYF.

This clonotype was seen repeatedly, ten times or more. V and J are TRBV9 and TRBJ2-3; 7 bases map to TRBD2. Germline CDR1 is SGDLS and CDR2 is YYNGEE. J gave up 5 bases and V 0 bases, and 6 bases lay outside the gene matches. This CDR3 has 15 residues. The CDR3 DNA reads TGTGCCAGCAGCGTAGATCTAGCGGTGGGAGATACGCAGTATTTT. It encodes CASSVDLAVGDTQYF.

This clonotype was recorded a few times. J is TRBJ1-4 and V is TRBV6-1, with D perhaps matching TRBD1 (5 bases). Germline CDR1 reads MNHNS; CDR2 reads SASEGT. The CDR3 has 15 amino acids. With 2 bases removed from V and 7 bases from J, the gap between germline ends came to 14 bases. The CDR3 nucleotides are TGTGCCAGCAGTGAATCGCAGGGCATAGGTGAAAAACTGTTTTTT. It is translated as CASSESQGIGEKLFF.

This clonotype has at least ten counts. The CDR3 region has the DNA TGTGCCAGCGGGGGGCGGGGGGGGAAAATTGAAGCTTTCTTT. Its translation: CASGGRGGKIEAFF. This sequence joins TRBV6-1 and TRBJ1-1, with a possible D match to TRBD1 (6 bases). Germline CDR1 reads MNHNS; CDR2 reads SASEGT. The ends were cut back, 8 bases at V and 7 bases at J, with 20 bases in the middle. The CDR3 is 14 amino acids.

This clonotype occurred a few times. The J gene is TRBJ1-1, the V gene TRBV14, with no clear D. The CDR3 totals 17 residues. V was clipped by 2 bases and J by 0 bases, with 16 bases between them. From germline, CDR1 is SGHDN and CDR2 FVKESK. In nucleotides, the CDR3 is TGTGCCAGCAGCCAACACGGGGTCCCCTACATGAACACTGAAGCTTTCTTT. Amino acids: CASSQHGVPYMNTEAFF.

This clonotype occurred many times. This chain uses TRBV6-5 with TRBJ2-3, with 13 bases aligning to TRBD2. The CDR3 covers 16 residues. Germline CDR1 and CDR2: MNHEY and SVGAGI. The V gene end was trimmed by 0 bases and the J gene end by 3 bases; junction bases not matched to a gene: 0. Here the CDR3 reads CASSYSGLAGTDTQYF. The CDR3 coding sequence is TGTGCCAGCAGTTACTCGGGACTAGCGGGGACAGATACGCAGTATTTT.

J is TRBJ2-1 and V is TRBV29-1; D is perhaps TRBD1 or TRBD2 (5 bases each). Trimming removed 7 bases at V and 5 bases at J, with 15 bases between. The CDR3 runs to 13 residues. In germline, CDR1 is SQVTM, CDR2 ANQGSEA. CDR3 sequence reads: CSAGQTNNNEQFF. The CDR3 region has the DNA TGCAGCGCAGGGCAGACTAATAACAATGAGCAGTTCTTC.

This clonotype was recorded many times. The genes are TRBV29-1 and TRBJ1-1; D is unresolved. Trimming removed 5 bases from V and 5 bases from J, with 12 bases in between. Per the germline V gene, CDR1 is SQVTM and CDR2 is ANQGSEA. The CDR3 consists of 12 residues. The CDR3, as DNA: TGCAGCGTTTCTCCGGGTGGAACTGAAGCTTTCTTT. Protein sequence: CSVSPGGTEAFF.